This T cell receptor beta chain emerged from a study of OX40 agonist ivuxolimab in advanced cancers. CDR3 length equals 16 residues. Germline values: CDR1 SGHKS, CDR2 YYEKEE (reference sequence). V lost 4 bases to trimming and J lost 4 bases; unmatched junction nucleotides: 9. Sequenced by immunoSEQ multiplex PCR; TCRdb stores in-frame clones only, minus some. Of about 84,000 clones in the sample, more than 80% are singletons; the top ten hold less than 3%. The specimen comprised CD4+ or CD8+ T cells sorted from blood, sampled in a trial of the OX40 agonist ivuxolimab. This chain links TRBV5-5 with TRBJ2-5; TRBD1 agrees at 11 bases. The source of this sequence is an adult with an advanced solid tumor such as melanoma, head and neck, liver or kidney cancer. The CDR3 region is CASSRAGGTGGETQYF. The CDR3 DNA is TGTGCCAGCAGCAGAGCCGGGGGGACAGGGGGAGAGACCCAGTACTTC.